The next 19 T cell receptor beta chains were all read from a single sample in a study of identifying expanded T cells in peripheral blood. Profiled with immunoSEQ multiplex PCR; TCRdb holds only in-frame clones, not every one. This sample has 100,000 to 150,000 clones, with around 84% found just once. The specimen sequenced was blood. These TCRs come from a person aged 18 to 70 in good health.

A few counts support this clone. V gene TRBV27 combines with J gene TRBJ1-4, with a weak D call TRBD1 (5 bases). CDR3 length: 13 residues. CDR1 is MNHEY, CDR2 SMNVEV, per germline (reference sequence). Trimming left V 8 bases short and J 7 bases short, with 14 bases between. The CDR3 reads CASGKGGGEKLFF. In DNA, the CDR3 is TGTGCCAGCGGTAAGGGTGGGGGTGAAAAACTGTTTTTT.

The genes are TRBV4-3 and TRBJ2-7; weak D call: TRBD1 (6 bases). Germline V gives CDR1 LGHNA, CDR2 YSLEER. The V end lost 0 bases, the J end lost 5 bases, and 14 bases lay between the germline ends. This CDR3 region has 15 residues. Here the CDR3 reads CASSQDENRVNEQYF. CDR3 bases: TGCGCCAGCAGCCAAGATGAGAACAGGGTAAACGAGCAGTACTTC.

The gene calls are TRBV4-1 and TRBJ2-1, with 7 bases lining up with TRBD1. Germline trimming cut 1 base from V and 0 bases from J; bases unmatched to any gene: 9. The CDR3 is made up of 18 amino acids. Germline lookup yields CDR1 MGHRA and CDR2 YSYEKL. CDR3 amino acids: CASSQATGDLSSYNEQFF. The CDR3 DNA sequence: TGCGCCAGCAGCCAAGCTACAGGGGACCTTAGCTCCTACAATGAGCAGTTCTTC.

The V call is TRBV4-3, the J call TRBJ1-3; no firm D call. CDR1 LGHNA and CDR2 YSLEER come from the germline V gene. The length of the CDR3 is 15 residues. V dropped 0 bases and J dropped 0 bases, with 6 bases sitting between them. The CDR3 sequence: CASSQDQFSGNTIYF. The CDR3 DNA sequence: TGCGCCAGCAGCCAAGATCAATTCTCTGGAAACACCATATATTTT.

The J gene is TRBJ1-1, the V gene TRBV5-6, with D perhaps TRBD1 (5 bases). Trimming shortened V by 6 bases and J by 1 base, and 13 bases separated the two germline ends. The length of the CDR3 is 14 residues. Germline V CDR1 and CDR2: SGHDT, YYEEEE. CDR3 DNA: TGTGCCAGCAACCCGACCGACAGGAACACTGAAGCTTTCTTT. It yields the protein CASNPTDRNTEAFF.

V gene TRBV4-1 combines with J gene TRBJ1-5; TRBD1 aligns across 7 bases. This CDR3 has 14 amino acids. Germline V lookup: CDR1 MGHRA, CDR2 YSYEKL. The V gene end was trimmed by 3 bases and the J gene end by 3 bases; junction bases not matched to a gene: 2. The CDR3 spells CASSQTGNNQPQHF. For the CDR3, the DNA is TGCGCCAGCAGCCAGACAGGGAACAATCAGCCCCAGCATTTT.

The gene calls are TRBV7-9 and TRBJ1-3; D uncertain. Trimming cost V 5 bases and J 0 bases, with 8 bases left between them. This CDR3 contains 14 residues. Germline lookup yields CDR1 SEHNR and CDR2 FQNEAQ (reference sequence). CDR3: CASSLRDSGNTIYF. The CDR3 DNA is TGTGCCAGCAGCCTTAGGGACTCTGGAAACACCATATATTTT.

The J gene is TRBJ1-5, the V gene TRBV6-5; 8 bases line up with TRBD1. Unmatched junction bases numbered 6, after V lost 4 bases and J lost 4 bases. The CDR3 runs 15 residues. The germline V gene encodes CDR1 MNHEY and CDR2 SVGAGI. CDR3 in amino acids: CASSSGQGPNQPQHF. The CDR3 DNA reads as TGTGCCAGCAGTTCCGGACAGGGCCCAAATCAGCCCCAGCATTTT.

CDR3 DNA sequence: TGTGCCAGCAGCCGTTACGATGAGCAGTTCTTC. It encodes CASSRYDEQFF. The chain links TRBV7-9 to TRBJ2-1; D is unresolved. CDR3 length equals 11 residues. Per the germline V gene, CDR1 is SEHNR and CDR2 is FQNEAQ (reference sequence). V shed 5 bases and J shed 8 bases, with 7 bases lying between them.

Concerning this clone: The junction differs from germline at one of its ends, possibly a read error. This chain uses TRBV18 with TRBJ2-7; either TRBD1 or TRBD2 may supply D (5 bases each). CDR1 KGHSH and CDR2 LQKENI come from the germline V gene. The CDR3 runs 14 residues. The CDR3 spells CASSTPVGAYEQYF. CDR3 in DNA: TGTGCCAGCTCAACACCAGTGGGGGCCTACGAGCAGTACTTC.

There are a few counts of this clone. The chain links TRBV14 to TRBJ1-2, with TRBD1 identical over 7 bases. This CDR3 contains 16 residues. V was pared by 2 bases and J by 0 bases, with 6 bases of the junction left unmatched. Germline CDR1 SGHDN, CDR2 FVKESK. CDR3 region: CASSQLSGTANYGYTF. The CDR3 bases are TGTGCCAGCAGCCAACTGTCCGGGACAGCTAACTATGGCTACACCTTC.

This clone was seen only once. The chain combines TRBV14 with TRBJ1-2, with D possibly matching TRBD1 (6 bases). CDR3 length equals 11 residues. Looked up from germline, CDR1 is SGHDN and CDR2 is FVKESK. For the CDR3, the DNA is TGTTGGCTAGGGGGGGACTATGGCTACACCTTC. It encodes CWLGGDYGYTF.

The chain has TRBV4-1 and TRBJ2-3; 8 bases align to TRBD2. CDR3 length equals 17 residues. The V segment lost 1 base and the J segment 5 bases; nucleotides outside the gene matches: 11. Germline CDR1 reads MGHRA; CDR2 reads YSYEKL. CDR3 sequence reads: CASSQARVAGGIDTQYF. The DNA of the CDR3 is TGCGCCAGCAGCCAAGCCCGGGTCGCGGGGGGTATAGATACGCAGTATTTT.

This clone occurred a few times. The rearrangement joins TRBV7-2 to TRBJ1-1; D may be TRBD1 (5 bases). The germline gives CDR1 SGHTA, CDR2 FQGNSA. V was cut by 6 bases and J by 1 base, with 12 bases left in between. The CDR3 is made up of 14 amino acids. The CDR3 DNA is TGTGCCAGCAGGCGAGGGGTGGAGAACACTGAAGCTTTCTTT. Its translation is CASRRGVENTEAFF. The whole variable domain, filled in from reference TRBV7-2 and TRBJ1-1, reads GAGVSQSPSNKVTEKGKDVELRCDPISGHTALYWYRQSLGQGLEFLIYFQGNSAPDKSGLPSDRFSAERTGGSVSTLTIQRTQQEDSAVYLCASRRGVENTEAFFGQGTRLTVV.

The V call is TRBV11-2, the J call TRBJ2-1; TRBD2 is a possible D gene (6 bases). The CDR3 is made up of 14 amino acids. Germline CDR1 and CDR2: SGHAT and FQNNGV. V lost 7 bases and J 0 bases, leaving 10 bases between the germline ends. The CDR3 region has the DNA TGTGCCAGCATGCGGGGAAGCTCCTACAATGAGCAGTTCTTC. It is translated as CASMRGSSYNEQFF.

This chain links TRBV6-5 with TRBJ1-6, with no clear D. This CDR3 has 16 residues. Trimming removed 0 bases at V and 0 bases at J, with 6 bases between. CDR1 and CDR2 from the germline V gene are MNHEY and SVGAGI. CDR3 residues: CASSYSKDSYNSPLHF. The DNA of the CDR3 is TGTGCCAGCAGTTACTCGAAAGACTCCTATAATTCACCCCTCCACTTT.

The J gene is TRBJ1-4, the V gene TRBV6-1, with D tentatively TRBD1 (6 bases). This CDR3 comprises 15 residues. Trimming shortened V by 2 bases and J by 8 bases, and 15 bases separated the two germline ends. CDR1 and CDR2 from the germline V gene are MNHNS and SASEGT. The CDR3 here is CASSESTGWKEKLFF. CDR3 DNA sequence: TGTGCCAGCAGTGAATCGACAGGATGGAAGGAAAAACTGTTTTTT.

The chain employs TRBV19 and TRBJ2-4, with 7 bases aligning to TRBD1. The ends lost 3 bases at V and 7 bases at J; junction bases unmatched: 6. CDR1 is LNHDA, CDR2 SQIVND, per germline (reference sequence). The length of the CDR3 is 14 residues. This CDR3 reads CASSMGTVGNIQYF. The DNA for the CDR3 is TGTGCCAGTAGTATGGGGACAGTGGGGAACATTCAGTACTTC.

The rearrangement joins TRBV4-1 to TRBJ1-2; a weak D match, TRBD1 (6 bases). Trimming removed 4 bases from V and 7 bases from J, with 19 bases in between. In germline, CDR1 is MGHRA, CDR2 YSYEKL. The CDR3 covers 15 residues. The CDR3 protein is CASSRQGRHGGGYTF. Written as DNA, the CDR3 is TGCGCCAGCAGCCGGCAGGGGCGCCATGGTGGTGGCTACACCTTC.